This record concerns one TCR beta chain sequence. Its antigen is unknown. The sample's treatment: roughly 19 received Ad26.COV2.S at low or high dose, single or two shots; five or six received placebo; per-sample allocation not given. Samples analyzed were those drawn on day 63 after the first vaccine or placebo injection. This adult donor, from Boston, was 18-55 years old. It was Wuhan-strain SARS-CoV-2 spike that the Ad26 vaccine vector expressed. Assay: immunoSEQ multiplex PCR; the TCRdb copy retains only in-frame clones and omits some. The profile shows over 400,000 clones, 80% to 95% of them singletons. This record belongs to a study of Ad26.COV2.S vaccination and SARS-CoV-2 variants. Broader study findings: Marked by substantial breadth, spike-specific CD8+ and CD4+ T cell responses were reportedly seen after vaccination. While placebo recipients had lower spike-specific TCR breadth, vaccine recipients had more.

V dropped 1 base and J dropped 3 bases, with 11 bases sitting between them. The CDR3 totals 14 residues. CDR1 SGHRS and CDR2 YFSETQ come from the germline V gene. The sample was peripheral blood, taken in a trial of Ad26.COV2.S vaccine versus placebo. The chain employs TRBV5-1 and TRBJ2-7; TRBD1 is a possible D gene (6 bases). This receptor was identified in a person between 18 and 65 years old who received the Ad26.COV2.S COVID-19 vaccine or a placebo. The CDR3, as DNA: TGCGCCAGCAGCTTGTCACAGGGCAGCTACGAGCAGTACTTC. Translating it yields CASSLSQGSYEQYF.